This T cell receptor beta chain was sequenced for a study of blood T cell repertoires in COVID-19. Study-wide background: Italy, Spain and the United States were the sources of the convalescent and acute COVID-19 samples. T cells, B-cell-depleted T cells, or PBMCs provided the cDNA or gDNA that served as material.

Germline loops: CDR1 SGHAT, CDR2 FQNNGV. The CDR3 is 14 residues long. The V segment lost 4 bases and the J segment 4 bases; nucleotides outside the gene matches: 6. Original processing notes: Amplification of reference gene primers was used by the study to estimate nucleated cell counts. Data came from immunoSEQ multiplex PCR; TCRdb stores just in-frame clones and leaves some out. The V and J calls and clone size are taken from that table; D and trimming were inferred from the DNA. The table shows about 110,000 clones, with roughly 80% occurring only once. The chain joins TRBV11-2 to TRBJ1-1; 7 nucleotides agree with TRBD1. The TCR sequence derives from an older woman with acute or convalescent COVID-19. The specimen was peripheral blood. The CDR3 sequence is CASSYDRDGTEAFF. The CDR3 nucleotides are TGTGCCAGCAGCTACGACAGGGACGGCACTGAAGCTTTCTTT.